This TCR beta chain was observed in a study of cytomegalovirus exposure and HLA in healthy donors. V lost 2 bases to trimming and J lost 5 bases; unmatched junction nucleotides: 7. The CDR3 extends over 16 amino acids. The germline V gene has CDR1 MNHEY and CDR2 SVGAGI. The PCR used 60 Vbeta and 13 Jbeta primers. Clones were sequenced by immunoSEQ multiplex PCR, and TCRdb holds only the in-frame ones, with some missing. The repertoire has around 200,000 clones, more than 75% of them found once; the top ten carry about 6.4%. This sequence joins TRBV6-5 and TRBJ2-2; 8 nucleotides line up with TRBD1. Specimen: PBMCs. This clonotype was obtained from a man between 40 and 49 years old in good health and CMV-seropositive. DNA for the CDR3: TGTGCCAGCAGTTACAAAGACAGGGGCTGGACCGGGGAGCTGTTTTTT. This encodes CASSYKDRGWTGELFF.